The following is a T cell receptor (beta chain) sequence with its context. There are many counts of this clonotype. No cognate antigen has been identified for it. No clone much larger than this one lies a single base away; base qualities are absent. The donors were some 36 Caucasian individuals from Russia, aged roughly 6 to 95 years, who were systemically healthy. About 10 milliliters of peripheral blood were collected from each donor into EDTA-treated Vacutainer tubes. Ficoll-Paque density-gradient centrifugation was used to isolate PBMCs, with at least 7 million per sample. Total RNA, at least 5 micrograms per sample, was extracted from PBMCs with Trizol reagent. Naive CD45RAhigh/CD27high T cell percentages were measured by flow cytometry on a PBMC aliquot from every donor. The CDR3 goes from the cysteine to the phenylalanine over 11 residues. Only CDR3 DNA is held: 33 bases, read in frame from base 1. Looking up the germline V gene yields CDR1 SQVTM and CDR2 ANQGSEA. Trimming costs V 5 bases and J 4 bases, and their ends lie 9 bases apart.

This record comes from a study of blood T cells in healthy people across ages (dated by TCRdb to 2015 to 2017). Some background on the complete study: In model experiments, template switching captured about one uniquely barcoded TCR beta cDNA molecule for every two T cells. Using deep sequencing normalized with unique cDNA molecular identifiers, the study measured how TCR beta repertoire diversity changes with age. Donors were grouped into four age groups: young (average roughly 17 years), middle-aged (less than 40), aged (about 60) and long-lived (over 80). To avoid experimental bias, donors of different ages were randomly spread across the sequencing lanes. Two additional independent replicas of 1 million unique cDNA reads from the same blood draw were analyzed for two donors (one aged 18 to 30 and one aged 80 or older). General findings and caveats noted by the study authors: Compared with the aged group, more naive CD4+ T cells, fewer expanded clones and increased TCR diversity were shown by the long-lived group, suggesting age selection. A strong correlation was found between observed TCR beta diversity and the percentage of naive T cells measured by flow cytometry. The CMV infection status of donors was not known, potentially confounding age-related changes in expanded clonotypes. Estimates of total diversity based on one million sequenced T cells were regarded as lower bounds and as underestimates. Observed TCR beta diversity per million T cells fell roughly linearly with age, and a significant reduction was already apparent by age around 44. Since profiling was done on bulk unsorted PBMCs, naive and antigen-experienced compartments could not be conclusively compared.

Receptor amplification or capture employed 5' RACE. Sequencing instrument: Illumina HiSeq 2500. The second PCR ran for about 7 to 11 cycles and used a J-beta primer mix along with a sample-barcoded 5' primer. A unique molecular identifier was introduced onto each TCR beta cDNA molecule by a template-switch 5' adaptor carrying 12 random nucleotides. At least 2.5 million CDR3-containing paired-end reads were obtained from each sample. First-strand cDNA was synthesized from all RNA with the Mint cDNA synthesis kit, primed by a TRBC-specific oligonucleotide. Following uracil-DNA glycosylase treatment, a first 18-cycle PCR with universal primers M1SS and BC2_uni_R was performed on all cDNA. The original pipeline was this. Normalization of each sample was performed by random selection of 1 million high-quality reads, each carrying a distinct molecular identifier. Reads with shared molecular identifiers were discarded instead of being binned into consensus sequences. CDR3 identification, clonotype clustering and error correction used MiTCR with a Q25 quality threshold and the strictest error-elimination algorithm. Lower-bound total TCR beta diversity was estimated with a nonparametric unseen species model using Euler transformation. The public reads were quality trimmed at Q25 with fastp and then assembled into clones with MiXCR by TCRdb, keeping productive beta chains. Duplicate CDR3 protein sequences are folded into a single record with the most common DNA and genes. TCRdb's processing, not the study's, gives the V and J calls here. This sample is represented by about 730,000 distinct CDR3 sequences; around 40% of them were singletons. The ten largest account for 20% to 25% of the sample.

The sample consisted of blood. The sequence is built from TRBV29-1 and TRBJ2-7; possibly the D gene is TRBD1, per 5 matching bases. The origin of this receptor is an older woman in good health. DNA sequence: TGCAGCGTTATCAGGGCGTACGAGCAGTACTTC. This gives the protein CSVIRAYEQYF.